These 18 T cell receptor beta chains were sequenced from one sample in a study of blood T cell dynamics during melanoma immunotherapy. As for time point: week 3, after first cycle of checkpoint inhibitor. TCRdb's table, derived via immunoSEQ multiplex PCR, lists solely in-frame clones and lacks some. The table has fewer than 9,500 clones, about 80% seen once. The input for sequencing was blood, taken from a patient treated with checkpoint blockade. The receptors shown here come from a human donor with melanoma.

This clone is a singleton in its sample. The rearrangement links TRBV30 to TRBJ2-7; 9 bases match TRBD2. The V segment lost 4 bases and the J segment 7 bases; nucleotides outside the gene matches: 14. The CDR3 contains 15 residues. The V gene's germline CDR1 is GTSNPN and CDR2 SVGIG (reference sequence). The CDR3 DNA is TGTGCCTGGAAGATCGATAGCGGGGGCCTGCGGGAGCAGTACTTC. This sequence encodes CAWKIDSGGLREQYF.

This clone was recorded once. V and J are TRBV5-4 and TRBJ2-7, with TRBD1 matching over 8 bases. V gave up 2 bases and J gave up 6 bases; unmatched junction bases: 7. This CDR3 is built from 14 residues. Per germline, CDR1 SGHNT and CDR2 YYREEE (reference sequence). The CDR3 loop is CASSLTGGLSEQYF. The CDR3, as DNA: TGTGCCAGCAGCTTAACAGGGGGACTCTCCGAGCAGTACTTC. Combining the CDR3 with reference TRBV5-4 and TRBJ2-7 gives the whole variable domain ETGVTQSPTHLIKTRGQQVTLRCSSQSGHNTVSWYQQALGQGPQFIFQYYREEENGRGNFPPRFSGLQFPNYSSELNVNALELDDSALYLCASSLTGGLSEQYFGPGTRLTVT.

This clone was seen just once. This chain connects TRBV5-4 to TRBJ2-3; D unresolved. V gave up 1 base and J gave up 6 bases, with 3 bases separating them. Germline V gene lookup returns CDR1 SGHNT and CDR2 YYREEE (reference sequence). CDR3 size: 11 residues. The CDR3 region is CASSLLDTQYF. CDR3 DNA sequence: TGTGCCAGCAGCTTGCTGGATACGCAGTATTTT.

This sequence joins TRBV10-2 and TRBJ2-1; tentatively, D is TRBD1 or TRBD2 (6 bases each). Deletions cut 4 bases from V and 7 bases from J, with 17 bases between. Germline V lookup: CDR1 WSHSY, CDR2 SAAADI. This CDR3 is built from 15 residues. The CDR3 sequence: CASSGGAGISNEQFF. Here the CDR3 DNA reads TGCGCCAGCAGTGGGGGGGCAGGTATTTCGAATGAGCAGTTCTTC.

The chain links TRBV6-5 to TRBJ2-7; the match to TRBD2 covers 10 bases. V lost 6 bases and J lost 3; bases outside the gene matches: 8. The germline V gene has CDR1 MNHEY and CDR2 SVGAGI. This CDR3 has 15 amino acids. The DNA for the CDR3 is TGTGCCAGCAGCTTTGGACTAGCGGATAACTACGAGCAGTACTTC. Encoded protein: CASSFGLADNYEQYF.

The CDR3 coding sequence is TGTGCCACCCGTCGGGGACACAAAGTTTACGAGCAGTACTTC. Its translation: CATRRGHKVYEQYF. The chain uses TRBV19 and TRBJ2-7, with D perhaps TRBD1 (6 bases). The germline V and J ends were trimmed by 10 bases and 4 bases, with 20 bases remaining between them. CDR1 and CDR2 (germline): LNHDA, SQIVND (reference sequence). CDR3 length equals 14 residues.

With respect to this clone: The conserved phenylalanine or tryptophan is not found at the CDR3 terminus, so this likely reflects a read error. The rearrangement joins TRBV6-1 to TRBJ1-1, with no clear D. Per the germline V gene, CDR1 is MNHNS and CDR2 is SASEGT. V was shortened by 6 bases and J by 4 bases, with 15 bases between the two germline ends. CDR3 length equals 14 residues. CDR3 in amino acids: CASSPGGLSTEAFL. CDR3 coding DNA: TGTGCCAGCAGCCCTGGAGGGCTCAGCACTGAAGCTTTCCTT.

This chain connects TRBV19 to TRBJ1-1; 10 nucleotides line up with TRBD1. Trimming removed 6 bases from V and 0 bases from J; junction bases left unmatched: 7. The CDR3 runs 16 residues. Germline-derived CDR1 and CDR2 are LNHDA and SQIVND (reference sequence). CDR3 amino acids: CASSHWTGGLNTEAFF. For the CDR3, the DNA is TGTGCCAGTAGCCATTGGACAGGGGGGCTGAACACTGAAGCTTTCTTT. Using reference TRBV19 and TRBJ1-1 for the parts outside the CDR3, the full variable domain is DGGITQSPKYLFRKEGQNVTLSCEQNLNHDAMYWYRQDPGQGLRLIYYSQIVNDFQKGDIAEGYSVSREKKESFPLTVTSAQKNPTAFYLCASSHWTGGLNTEAFFGQGTRLTVV.

This rearrangement joins TRBV5-1 to TRBJ2-7, with 10 bases identical to TRBD1. In germline, CDR1 is SGHRS, CDR2 YFSETQ. The CDR3 consists of 14 residues. V lost 4 bases and J lost 2; bases outside the gene matches: 3. The CDR3 sequence is CASSLGQGAYEQYF. The CDR3 nucleotides are TGCGCCAGCAGCCTAGGACAGGGGGCCTACGAGCAGTACTTC.

V gene TRBV6-5 combines with J gene TRBJ1-2; the D is unclear. The length of the CDR3 is 10 residues. Germline V gene lookup returns CDR1 MNHEY and CDR2 SVGAGI. Trimming left V 8 bases short and J 8 bases short, with 9 bases between. CDR3 coding DNA: TGTGCCAGCCGAGAGTGGGGCTACACCTTC. Translated: CASREWGYTF.

The CDR3 DNA reads as TGTGCCAGCAGTTTGCTGCGCCAAAGCACTGAAGCTTTCTTT. It is translated as CASSLLRQSTEAFF. The V call is TRBV27, the J call TRBJ1-1; D call uncertain. The CDR3 is 14 residues long. Trimming cost V 3 bases and J 4 bases, with 12 bases left between them. Per germline, CDR1 MNHEY and CDR2 SMNVEV (reference sequence).

CDR3 DNA: TGTGCCAGTAGTATGGGACAGTGGCGAGAAAATCAGCCCCAGCATTTT. Encoded protein: CASSMGQWRENQPQHF. V and J are TRBV19 and TRBJ1-5, with 7 nucleotides matching TRBD1. The CDR3 length is 16 residues. Per the germline V gene, CDR1 is LNHDA and CDR2 is SQIVND (reference sequence). J was trimmed by 4 bases and V by 3 bases; bases with no gene match: 9. The full variable domain, with the rest looked up from reference TRBV19 and TRBJ1-5, is DGGITQSPKYLFRKEGQNVTLSCEQNLNHDAMYWYRQDPGQGLRLIYYSQIVNDFQKGDIAEGYSVSREKKESFPLTVTSAQKNPTAFYLCASSMGQWRENQPQHFGDGTRLSIL.

This chain uses TRBV19 with TRBJ2-2; 8 nucleotides line up with TRBD2. CDR3 length: 14 residues. In germline, CDR1 is LNHDA, CDR2 SQIVND (reference sequence). Trimming at V came to 7 bases and at J to 3 bases, leaving 4 bases not matched to a gene. The CDR3 nucleotides are TGTGCCAGTAATGAACTAGCGGACACCGGGGAGCTGTTTTTT. Translating it yields CASNELADTGELFF.

The rearrangement uses TRBV7-8 and TRBJ2-7; D not resolved. The CDR3 consists of 13 residues. V gave up 5 bases and J gave up 3 bases, with 11 bases separating them. Per germline, CDR1 SGHVS and CDR2 FQNEAQ. CDR3 sequence: CASSPPRDYEQYF. Written as DNA, the CDR3 is TGTGCCAGCAGCCCCCCTAGGGACTACGAGCAGTACTTC.

This chain links TRBV6-5 with TRBJ1-1; D is unresolved. Germline assignment: CDR1 MNHEY and CDR2 SVGAGI. This CDR3 has 13 amino acids. V was clipped by 2 bases and J by 2 bases, with 6 bases between them. CDR3 bases: TGTGCCAGCAGTTACGCGGGAAACACTGAAGCTTTCTTT. It codes for CASSYAGNTEAFF.

V gene TRBV19 combines with J gene TRBJ1-1, with D perhaps TRBD1 (6 bases). In germline, CDR1 is LNHDA, CDR2 SQIVND (reference sequence). The CDR3 sequence is 17 residues long. Trimming stripped 3 bases from V and 5 bases from J, with 22 bases between. CDR3 loop: CASSIGEYRVGKTEAFF. As DNA, the CDR3 is TGTGCCAGTAGTATCGGGGAATACAGGGTAGGAAAAACTGAAGCTTTCTTT.

This clone is termed medium-sized. The chain has TRBV5-1 and TRBJ1-1; tentatively, D is TRBD1 (5 bases). This CDR3 is built from 14 residues. With 4 bases removed from V and 1 base from J, the gap between germline ends came to 11 bases. The germline V gene encodes CDR1 SGHRS and CDR2 YFSETQ. Here the CDR3 reads CASSHRDGNTEAFF. CDR3 nucleotide sequence: TGCGCCAGCAGCCACCGGGACGGGAACACTGAAGCTTTCTTT.

This clone came up a few times. This chain uses TRBV6-6 with TRBJ2-7, with D perhaps TRBD1 (5 bases). The CDR3 totals 14 residues. Germline V CDR1 and CDR2: MNHNY, SVGAGI (reference sequence). V lost 3 bases and J lost 3, with 12 bases in between. The CDR3 is CASSYYSDNYEQYF. The CDR3 nucleotides read TGTGCCAGCAGTTATTATTCGGACAACTACGAGCAGTACTTC.